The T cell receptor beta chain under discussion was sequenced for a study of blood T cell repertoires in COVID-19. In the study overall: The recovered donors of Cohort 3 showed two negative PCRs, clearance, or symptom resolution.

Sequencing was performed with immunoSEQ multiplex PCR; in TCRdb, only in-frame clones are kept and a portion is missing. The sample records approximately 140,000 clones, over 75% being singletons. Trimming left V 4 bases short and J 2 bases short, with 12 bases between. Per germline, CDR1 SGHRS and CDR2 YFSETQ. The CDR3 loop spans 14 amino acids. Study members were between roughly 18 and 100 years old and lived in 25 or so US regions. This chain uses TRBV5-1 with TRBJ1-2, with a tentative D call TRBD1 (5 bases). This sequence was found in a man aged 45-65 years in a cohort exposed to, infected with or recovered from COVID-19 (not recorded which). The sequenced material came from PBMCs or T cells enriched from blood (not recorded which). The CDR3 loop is CASSSDSFNYGYTF. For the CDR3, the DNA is TGCGCCAGCAGCAGTGACAGTTTCAACTATGGCTACACCTTC.